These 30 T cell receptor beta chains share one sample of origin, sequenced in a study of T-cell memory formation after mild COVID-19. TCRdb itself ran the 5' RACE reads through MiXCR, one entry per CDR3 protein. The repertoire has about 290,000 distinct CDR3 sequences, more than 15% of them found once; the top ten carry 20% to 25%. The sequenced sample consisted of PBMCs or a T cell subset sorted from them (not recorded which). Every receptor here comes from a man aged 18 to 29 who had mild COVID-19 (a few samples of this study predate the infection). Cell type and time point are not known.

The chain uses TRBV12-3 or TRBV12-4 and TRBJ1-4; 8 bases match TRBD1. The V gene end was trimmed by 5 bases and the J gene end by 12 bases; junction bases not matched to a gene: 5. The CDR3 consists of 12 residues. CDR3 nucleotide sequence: TGTGCCAGCAGTGAAGGACAGGGACAACTGTTTTTT. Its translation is CASSEGQGQLFF.

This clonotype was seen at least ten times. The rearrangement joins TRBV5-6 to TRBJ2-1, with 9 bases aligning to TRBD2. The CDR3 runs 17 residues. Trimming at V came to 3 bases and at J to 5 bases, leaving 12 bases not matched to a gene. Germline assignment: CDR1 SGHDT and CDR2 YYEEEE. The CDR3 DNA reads TGTGCCAGCAGCTCTAACTTAGCGGGGGACCTCCACAATGAGCAGTTCTTC. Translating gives CASSSNLAGDLHNEQFF.

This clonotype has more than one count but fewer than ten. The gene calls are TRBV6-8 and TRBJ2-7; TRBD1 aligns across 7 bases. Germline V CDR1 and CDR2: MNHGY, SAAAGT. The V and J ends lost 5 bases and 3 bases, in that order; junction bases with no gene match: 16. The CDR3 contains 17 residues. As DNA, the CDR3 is TGTGCCAGCAGTCAAGACCCTCCGGGACAGATAAGCTACGAGCAGTACTTC. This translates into CASSQDPPGQISYEQYF.

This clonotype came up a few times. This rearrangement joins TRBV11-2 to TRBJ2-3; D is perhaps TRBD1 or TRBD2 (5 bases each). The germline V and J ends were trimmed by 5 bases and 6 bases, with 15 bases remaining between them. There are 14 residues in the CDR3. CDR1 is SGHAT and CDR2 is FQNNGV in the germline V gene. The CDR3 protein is CASSNGDLGDTQYF. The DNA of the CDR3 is TGTGCCAGCAGCAACGGGGACCTCGGGGATACGCAGTATTTT.

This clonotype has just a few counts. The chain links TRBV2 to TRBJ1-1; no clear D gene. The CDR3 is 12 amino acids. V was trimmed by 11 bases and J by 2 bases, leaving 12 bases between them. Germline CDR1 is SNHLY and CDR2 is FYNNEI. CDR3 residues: CAGDRTNTEAFF. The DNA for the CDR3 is TGTGCCGGAGATCGAACCAACACTGAAGCTTTCTTT.

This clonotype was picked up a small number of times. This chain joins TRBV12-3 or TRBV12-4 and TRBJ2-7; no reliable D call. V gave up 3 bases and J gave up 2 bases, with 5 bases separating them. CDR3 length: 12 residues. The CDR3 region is CASSFHAYEQYF. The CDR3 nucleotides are TGTGCCAGCAGTTTCCATGCCTACGAGCAGTACTTC.

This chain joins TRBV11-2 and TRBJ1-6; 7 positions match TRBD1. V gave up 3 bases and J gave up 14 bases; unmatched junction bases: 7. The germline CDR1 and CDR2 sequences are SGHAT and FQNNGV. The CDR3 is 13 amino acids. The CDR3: CASSLQGVRTLHF. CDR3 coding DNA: TGTGCCAGCAGCTTGCAGGGGGTAAGGACCCTCCACTTT. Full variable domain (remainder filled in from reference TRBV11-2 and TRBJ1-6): EAGVAQSPRYKIIEKRQSVAFWCNPISGHATLYWYQQILGQGPKLLIQFQNNGVVDDSQLPKDRFSAERLKGVDSTLKIQPAKLEDSAVYLCASSLQGVRTLHFGNGTRLTVT.

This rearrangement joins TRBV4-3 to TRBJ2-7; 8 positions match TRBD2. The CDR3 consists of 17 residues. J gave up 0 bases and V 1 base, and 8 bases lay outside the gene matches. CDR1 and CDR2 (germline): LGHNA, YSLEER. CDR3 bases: TGCGCCAGCAGCCAAGTAGGGTTGCGGGGGGCCTCCTACGAGCAGTACTTC. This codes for CASSQVGLRGASYEQYF.

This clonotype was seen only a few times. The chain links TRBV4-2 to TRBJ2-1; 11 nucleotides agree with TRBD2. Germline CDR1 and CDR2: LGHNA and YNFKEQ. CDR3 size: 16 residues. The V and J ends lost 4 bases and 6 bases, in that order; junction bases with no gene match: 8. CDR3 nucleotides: TGTGCCAGCAGCCCCCCTGGTAGCGGGGGGGCCAATGAGCAGTTCTTC. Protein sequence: CASSPPGSGGANEQFF.

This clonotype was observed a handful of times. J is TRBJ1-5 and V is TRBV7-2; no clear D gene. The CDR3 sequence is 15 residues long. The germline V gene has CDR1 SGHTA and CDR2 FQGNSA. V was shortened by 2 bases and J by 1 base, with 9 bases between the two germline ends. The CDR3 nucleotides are TGTGCCAGCAGCTTACTCGGGAGAAGCAATCAGCCCCAGCATTTT. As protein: CASSLLGRSNQPQHF.

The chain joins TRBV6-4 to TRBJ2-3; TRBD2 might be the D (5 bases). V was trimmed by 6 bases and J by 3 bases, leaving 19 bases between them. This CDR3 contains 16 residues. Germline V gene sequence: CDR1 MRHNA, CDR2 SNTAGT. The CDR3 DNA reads TGTGCCAGCAGCAGTGGGGAGAGTGGGCCGACAGATACGCAGTATTTT. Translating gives CASSSGESGPTDTQYF.

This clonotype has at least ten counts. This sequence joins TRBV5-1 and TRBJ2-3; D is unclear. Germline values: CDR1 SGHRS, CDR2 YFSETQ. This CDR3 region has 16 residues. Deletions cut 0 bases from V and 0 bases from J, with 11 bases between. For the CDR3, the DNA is TGCGCCAGCAGCTTGGAAAGCAGAGCTAGCACAGATACGCAGTATTTT. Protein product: CASSLESRASTDTQYF.

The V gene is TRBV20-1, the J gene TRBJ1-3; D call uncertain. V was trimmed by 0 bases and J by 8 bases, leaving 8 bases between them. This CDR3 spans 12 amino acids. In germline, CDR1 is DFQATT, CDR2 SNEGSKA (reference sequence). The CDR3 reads CSAREGAYTIYF. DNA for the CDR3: TGCAGTGCTAGAGAGGGAGCCTACACCATATATTTT.

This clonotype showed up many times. The CDR3 bases are TGTGCCAGCAGTGAAGCCGGCCTCCACGAACTAGCGGGGACAGATACGCAGTATTTT. It is translated as CASSEAGLHELAGTDTQYF. The chain joins TRBV2 to TRBJ2-3; 10 nucleotides match TRBD2. Per germline, CDR1 SNHLY and CDR2 FYNNEI. V lost 0 bases and J lost 3; bases outside the gene matches: 12. The CDR3 is 19 amino acids.

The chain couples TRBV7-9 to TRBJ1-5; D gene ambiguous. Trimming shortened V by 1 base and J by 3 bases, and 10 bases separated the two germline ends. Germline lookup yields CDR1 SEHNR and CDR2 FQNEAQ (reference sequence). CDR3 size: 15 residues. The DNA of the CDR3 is TGTGCCAGCAGCTTAGGCCGGGAAACCAATCAGCCCCAGCATTTT. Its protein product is CASSLGRETNQPQHF.

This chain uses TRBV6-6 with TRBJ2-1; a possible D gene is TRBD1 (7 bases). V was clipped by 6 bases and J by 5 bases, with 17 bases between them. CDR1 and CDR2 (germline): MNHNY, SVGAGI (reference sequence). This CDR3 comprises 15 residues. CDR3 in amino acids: CASRTPRGVHNEQFF. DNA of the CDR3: TGTGCCAGCAGAACCCCCAGGGGGGTACACAATGAGCAGTTCTTC.

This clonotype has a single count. CDR3 loop: CASSYSTDSRLDQYF. As DNA, the CDR3 is TGTGCCAGCAGTTACTCGACAGATAGCCGGTTAGACCAGTACTTC. V and J are TRBV6-5 and TRBJ2-5, with a tentative D call TRBD1 (5 bases). The CDR3 consists of 15 residues. In germline, CDR1 is MNHEY, CDR2 SVGAGI. V dropped 0 bases and J dropped 10 bases, with 18 bases sitting between them.

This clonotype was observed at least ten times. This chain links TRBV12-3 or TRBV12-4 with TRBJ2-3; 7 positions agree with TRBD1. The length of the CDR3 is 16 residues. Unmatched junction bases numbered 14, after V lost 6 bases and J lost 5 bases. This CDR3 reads CASSTLRVSGGDTQYF. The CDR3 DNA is TGTGCCAGCAGCACCCTCAGGGTTTCAGGGGGAGATACGCAGTATTTT.

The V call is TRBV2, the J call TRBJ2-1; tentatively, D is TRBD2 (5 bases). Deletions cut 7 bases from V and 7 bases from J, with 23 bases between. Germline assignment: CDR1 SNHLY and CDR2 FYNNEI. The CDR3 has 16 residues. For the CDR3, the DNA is TGTGCCAGCATTTCGGAGAGGGCACAATTAGTAAATGAGCAGTTCTTC. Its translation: CASISERAQLVNEQFF.

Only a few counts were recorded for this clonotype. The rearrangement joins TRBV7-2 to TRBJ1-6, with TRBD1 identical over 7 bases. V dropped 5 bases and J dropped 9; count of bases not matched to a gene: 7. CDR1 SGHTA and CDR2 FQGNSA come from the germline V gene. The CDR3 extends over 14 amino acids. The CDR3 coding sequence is TGTGCCAGCAGCCATGGGACAGTGGGTTCACCCCTCCACTTT. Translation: CASSHGTVGSPLHF.

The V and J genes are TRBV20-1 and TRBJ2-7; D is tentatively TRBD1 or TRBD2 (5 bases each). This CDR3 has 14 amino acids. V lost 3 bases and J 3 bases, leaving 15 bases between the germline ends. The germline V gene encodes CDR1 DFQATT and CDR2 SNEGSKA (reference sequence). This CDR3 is CSASRGVRIYEQYF. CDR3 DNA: TGCAGTGCTAGTAGGGGAGTCCGGATCTACGAGCAGTACTTC.

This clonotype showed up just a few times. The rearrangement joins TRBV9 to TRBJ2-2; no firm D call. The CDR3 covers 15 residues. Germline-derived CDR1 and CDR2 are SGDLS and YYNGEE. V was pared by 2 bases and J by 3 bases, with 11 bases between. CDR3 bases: TGTGCCAGCAGCGTCGAGAAAGTATACACCGGGGAGCTGTTTTTT. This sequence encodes CASSVEKVYTGELFF.

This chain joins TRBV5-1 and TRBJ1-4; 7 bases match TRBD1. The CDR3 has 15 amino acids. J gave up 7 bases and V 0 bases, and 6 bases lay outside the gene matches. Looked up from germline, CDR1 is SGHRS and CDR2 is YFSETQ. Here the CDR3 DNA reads TGCGCCAGCAGCTTGGGCGGGACAGTCTCTGAAAAACTGTTTTTT. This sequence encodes CASSLGGTVSEKLFF.

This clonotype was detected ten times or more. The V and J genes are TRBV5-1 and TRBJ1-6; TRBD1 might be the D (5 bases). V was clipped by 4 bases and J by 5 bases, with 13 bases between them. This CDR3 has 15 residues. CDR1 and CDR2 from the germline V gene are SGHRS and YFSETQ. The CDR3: CASSLSSGNNSPLHF. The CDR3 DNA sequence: TGCGCCAGCAGCCTGAGCTCAGGGAATAATTCACCCCTCCACTTT.

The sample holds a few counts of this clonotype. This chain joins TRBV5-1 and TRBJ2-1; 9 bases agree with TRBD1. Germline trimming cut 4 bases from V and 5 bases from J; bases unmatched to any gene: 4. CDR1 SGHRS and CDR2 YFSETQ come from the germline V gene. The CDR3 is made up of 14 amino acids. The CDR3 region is CASSPDRGHNEQFF. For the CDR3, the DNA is TGCGCCAGCAGCCCGGACAGGGGACACAATGAGCAGTTCTTC.

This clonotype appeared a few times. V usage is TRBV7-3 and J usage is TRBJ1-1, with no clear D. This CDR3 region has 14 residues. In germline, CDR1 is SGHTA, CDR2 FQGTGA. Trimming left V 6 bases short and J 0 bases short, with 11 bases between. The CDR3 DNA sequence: TGTGCCAGCAGACTCAACAGCGTGAACACTGAAGCTTTCTTT. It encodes CASRLNSVNTEAFF.

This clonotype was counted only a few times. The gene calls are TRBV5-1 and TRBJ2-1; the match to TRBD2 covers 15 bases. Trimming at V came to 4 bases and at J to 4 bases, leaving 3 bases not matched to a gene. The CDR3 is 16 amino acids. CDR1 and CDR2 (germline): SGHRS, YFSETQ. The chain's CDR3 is CASSVGLAGGYNEQFF. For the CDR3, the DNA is TGCGCCAGCAGCGTGGGACTAGCGGGGGGATACAATGAGCAGTTCTTC. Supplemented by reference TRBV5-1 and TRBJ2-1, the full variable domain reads KAGVTQTPRYLIKTRGQQVTLSCSPISGHRSVSWYQQTPGQGLQFLFEYFSETQRNKGNFPGRFSGRQFSNSRSEMNVSTLELGDSALYLCASSVGLAGGYNEQFFGPGTRLTVL.

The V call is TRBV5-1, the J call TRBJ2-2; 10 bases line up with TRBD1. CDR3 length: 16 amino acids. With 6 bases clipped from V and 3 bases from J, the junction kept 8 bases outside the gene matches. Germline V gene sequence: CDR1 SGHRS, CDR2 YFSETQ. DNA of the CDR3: TGCGCCAGCACCCCCCCGGGACAGGGGTACACCGGGGAGCTGTTTTTT. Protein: CASTPPGQGYTGELFF.

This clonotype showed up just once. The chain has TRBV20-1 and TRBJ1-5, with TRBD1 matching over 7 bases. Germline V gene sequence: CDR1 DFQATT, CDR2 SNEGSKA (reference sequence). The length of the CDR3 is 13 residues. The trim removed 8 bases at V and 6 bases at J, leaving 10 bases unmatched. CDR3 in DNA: TGCAGTTCAGAGACAGGGAGCGGTCAGCCCCAGCATTTT. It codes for CSSETGSGQPQHF.

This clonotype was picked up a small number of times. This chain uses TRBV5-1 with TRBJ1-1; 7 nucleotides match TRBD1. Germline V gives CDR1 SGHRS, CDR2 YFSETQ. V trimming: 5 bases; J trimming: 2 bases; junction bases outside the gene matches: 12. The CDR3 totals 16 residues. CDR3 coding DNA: TGCGCCAGCAGTCGACACAGCGGGACAGACAACACTGAAGCTTTCTTT. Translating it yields CASSRHSGTDNTEAFF.